This T cell receptor beta chain was captured in a study of cytomegalovirus exposure and HLA in healthy donors. This clone was seen a single time. Its antigen is as yet unknown. A junction end diverges from the germline sequence, so it may reflect a read error. Researchers ran the PCR with 60 Vbeta and 13 Jbeta primers. Some clones are missing from TCRdb's copy, which holds only in-frame ones; the method was immunoSEQ multiplex PCR. The sample contains about 130,000 clones, approximately 75% of which appear only once. Regarding the study as a whole: Usually a TCR sequence was rare, but some public TCRs were found in many donors. According to a later analysis, donors in an Asian-associated ancestry cluster reportedly had fewer N-insertions than the roughly 720-donor mean.

The sequenced sample was PBMCs. The TCR was taken from a woman aged 45-65 years in good health and CMV-seronegative.

In nucleotides, the CDR3 is TGTTCCAGCAGCTTAGAGGGCGGGAGCCACGAGCAGTACTTC. The encoded protein is CSSSLEGGSHEQYF. The J gene is TRBJ2-7, the V gene TRBV7-9; 7 bases match TRBD2. CDR3 length equals 14 residues. In germline, CDR1 is SEHNR, CDR2 FQNEAQ (reference sequence).